One TCR beta chain is described in this entry. Its antigen is undetermined. There are 14 residues in the CDR3. V lost 6 bases and J lost 8, with 20 bases in between. Germline assignment: CDR1 DFQATT and CDR2 SNEGSKA (reference sequence). The method was immunoSEQ multiplex PCR; TCRdb's version includes in-frame clones alone and lacks a portion of them. Of about 350,000 clones listed, about nine tenths were seen once; the top ten hold 6.4%. This specimen comes from a study of Ad26.COV2.S vaccination and SARS-CoV-2 variants. Study details: Ad26.COV2.S given intramuscularly, once or twice 56 days apart. Study findings and constraints: It was found that vaccine and placebo recipients had similar non-spike TCR breadth. Placebo recipients showed lower spike-specific TCR breadth than vaccinees.

Stated treatment: about 20 received Ad26.COV2.S at low or high dose, single or two shots; several received placebo; per-sample allocation not given. Sample collection was performed on day 63 after the first vaccine or placebo injection. It was an adult aged 18-55 years in Boston who was the donor. The source material was peripheral blood, sampled in a trial of Ad26.COV2.S vaccine versus placebo. The receptor's source is a person between 18 and 59 years old who received the Ad26.COV2.S COVID-19 vaccine or a placebo. This chain uses TRBV20-1 with TRBJ2-1, with D possibly called TRBD1 or TRBD2 (5 bases each). CDR3 sequence reads: CSASRGPGPYEQFF. Here the CDR3 DNA reads TGCAGTGCCAGTCGGGGCCCTGGTCCCTATGAGCAGTTCTTC.